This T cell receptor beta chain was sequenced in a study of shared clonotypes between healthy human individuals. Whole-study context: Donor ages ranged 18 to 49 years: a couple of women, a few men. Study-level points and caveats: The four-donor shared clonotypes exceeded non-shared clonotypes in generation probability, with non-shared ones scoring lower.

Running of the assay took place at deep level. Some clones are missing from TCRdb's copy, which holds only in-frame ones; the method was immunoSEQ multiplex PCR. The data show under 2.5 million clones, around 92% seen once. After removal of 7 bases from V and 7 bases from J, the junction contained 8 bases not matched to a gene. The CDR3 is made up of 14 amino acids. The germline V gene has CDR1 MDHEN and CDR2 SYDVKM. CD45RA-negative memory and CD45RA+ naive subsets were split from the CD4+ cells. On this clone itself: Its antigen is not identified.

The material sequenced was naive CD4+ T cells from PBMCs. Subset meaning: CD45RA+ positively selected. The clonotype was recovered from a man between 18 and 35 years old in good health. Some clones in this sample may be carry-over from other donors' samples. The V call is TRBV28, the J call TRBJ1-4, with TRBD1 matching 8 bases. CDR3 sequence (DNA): TGTGCCAGCACCGAAGGACAGGGCCGTGAAAAACTGTTTTTT. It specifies CASTEGQGREKLFF.